The text below deals with one TCR beta chain. The target antigen is unknown. This entry comes from a study of T cells in Graves' hyperthyroidism and ophthalmopathy. About the research overall: Before treatment of any kind, peripheral blood was taken at initial diagnosis. General study points: Blood also carried most thyroid clonotypes expanded above 0.001.

CDR3 length: 15 amino acids. The trim removed 5 bases at V and 5 bases at J, leaving 6 bases unmatched. It was uncontrolled infection, other autoimmune disease, pregnancy or lactation that excluded patients. From RNA transcripts, TCR beta CDR3 regions were amplified. The HTBI primer set drove a first-round RT-PCR of the TCR CDR3. TCRdb redid the calling of the multiplex PCR reads with MiXCR, one entry per CDR3 protein. This sample has 300,000 to 450,000 distinct CDR3 sequences, with 15% to 18% found just once. This receptor was obtained from a woman younger than 30 with Graves' hyperthyroidism that later progressed to Graves' ophthalmopathy. The chain has TRBV12-3 or TRBV12-4 and TRBJ2-1; 10 bases align to TRBD2. The sequencing sample was made of blood. The CDR3 DNA reads TGTGCCAGCAGTCCCATAGCGGGAGGCCACAATGAGCAGTTCTTC. Translated, it gives CASSPIAGGHNEQFF.